This TCR beta chain derives from a study of blood T cell repertoires in COVID-19. Study information: The analysed material was cDNA or gDNA that came from T cells, B-cell-depleted T cells, or PBMCs.

Methods used by the authors: For nucleated cells, counts were estimated from reference gene primer amplification. Data came from immunoSEQ multiplex PCR; TCRdb stores just in-frame clones and leaves some out. That table gives V, J and clone size, and the DNA gave D and trimming. The data show roughly 100,000 clones, roughly 79% seen once. The sample comprised peripheral blood. The clonotype comes from a man older than 75 with acute or convalescent COVID-19.

The DNA of the CDR3 is TGTGCCAGCAGTCCCTATTACAGGGTGAGGAACACTGAAGCTTTCTTT. Its translation is CASSPYYRVRNTEAFF. The rearrangement links TRBV27 to TRBJ1-1; D might be TRBD1 (6 bases). CDR3 length equals 16 residues. Trimming cost V 5 bases and J 1 base, with 17 bases left between them. Germline CDR1 and CDR2: MNHEY and SMNVEV (reference sequence).